These 31 T cell receptor beta chains originate from one sample sequenced in a study of monozygotic twins with inflammatory bowel disease. TCRdb re-called the 5' RACE reads; one entry per CDR3 protein, DNA not given. The repertoire table contains 400,000 to 500,000 distinct CDR3 sequences. The specimen was blood. These receptors were collected from a human donor with ulcerative colitis or Crohn's disease, or a healthy co-twin of an affected twin (not recorded which).

The chain combines TRBV6-1 with TRBJ2-5; the TCRdb D gene call, TRBD2, has no DNA to confirm it. Germline values: CDR1 MNHNS, CDR2 SASEGT. The CDR3 runs to 15 residues. The CDR3: CASSGPLSGRGTQYF.

The chain's CDR3 is CASSLRSGTVNEQFF. The chain uses TRBV5-6 and TRBJ2-1; TCRdb's D call, TRBD1, is unchecked because there is no DNA. CDR1 is SGHDT, CDR2 YYEEEE, per germline. The CDR3 loop spans 15 amino acids.

The CDR3 loop reads CASSLGQGAKSNEQFF. The chain recombines TRBV12-3 or TRBV12-4 with TRBJ2-1; the TCRdb D gene call, TRBD1, has no DNA to confirm it. There are 16 residues in the CDR3.

This sequence joins TRBV20-1 and TRBJ1-1. The CDR3 length is 12 residues. Germline-derived CDR1 and CDR2 are DFQATT and SNEGSKA (reference sequence). The CDR3 loop reads CSASTSGREAFF.

The gene calls are TRBV7-2 and TRBJ2-3. The germline V gene encodes CDR1 SGHTA and CDR2 FQGNSA. CDR3 length equals 17 residues. The chain's CDR3 is CASSLGPASGYTDTQYF.

This chain links TRBV30 with TRBJ1-5; no DNA is available, so the TRBD1 call from TCRdb remains unchecked. The CDR3 consists of 15 residues. CDR1 and CDR2 from the germline V gene are GTSNPN and SVGIG (reference sequence). This chain's CDR3 is CAWSWGGSSNQPQHF.

This chain connects TRBV15 to TRBJ2-2. Per germline, CDR1 LNHNV and CDR2 YYDKDF (reference sequence). The CDR3 has 15 amino acids. CDR3 in amino acids: CATSWTDLGTGELFF.

This chain uses TRBV3-1 with TRBJ1-2. The CDR3 contains 11 residues. Germline V gives CDR1 LGHDT, CDR2 YNNKEL (reference sequence). The CDR3 protein is CASSNALRTRF.

The chain couples TRBV3-1 to TRBJ1-1; absent DNA, TCRdb's TRBD1 call cannot be checked. The CDR3 extends over 14 amino acids. Germline assignment: CDR1 LGHDT and CDR2 YNNKEL (reference sequence). CDR3 residues: CASRATEMNTEAFF.

The genes are TRBV7-2 and TRBJ2-3; TCRdb lists TRBD1, though no DNA is available to test this call. The germline V gene encodes CDR1 SGHTA and CDR2 FQGNSA. This CDR3 spans 15 amino acids. This chain's CDR3 is CASSHRGDSADTQYF.

V and J are TRBV7-8 and TRBJ1-5; TCRdb designates TRBD1, a call that cannot be tested without DNA. The CDR3 totals 16 residues. The germline V gene encodes CDR1 SGHVS and CDR2 FQNEAQ. CDR3 protein: CASSPGTGGSNQPQHF.

V usage is TRBV7-9 and J usage is TRBJ2-7. Germline assignment: CDR1 SEHNR and CDR2 FQNEAQ (reference sequence). This CDR3 spans 12 amino acids. CDR3 region: CASSLARRQQYF. Drawing the rest from reference TRBV7-9 and TRBJ2-7, the complete variable domain is DTGVSQNPRHKITKRGQNVTFRCDPISEHNRLYWYRQTLGQGPEFLTYFQNEAQLEKSRLLSDRFSAERPKGSFSTLEIQRTEQGDSAMYLCASSLARRQQYFGPGTRLTVT.

The chain uses TRBV6-1 and TRBJ1-2; the TCRdb D gene call, TRBD1, has no DNA to confirm it. Germline values: CDR1 MNHNS, CDR2 SASEGT. The CDR3 spans 13 residues. The CDR3 sequence is CASSVIAGTGYTF.

The rearrangement links TRBV20-1 to TRBJ2-7; TCRdb proposes TRBD2, but this gene call is untestable without DNA. This CDR3 has 16 amino acids. CDR1 DFQATT and CDR2 SNEGSKA come from the germline V gene (reference sequence). The CDR3 is CSARSPTSGTPNEQYF.

The chain uses TRBV20-1 and TRBJ2-3; TCRdb proposes TRBD2, but this gene call is untestable without DNA. This CDR3 is built from 15 residues. Germline V gene sequence: CDR1 DFQATT, CDR2 SNEGSKA (reference sequence). This CDR3 is CSAITLETSTDTQYF.

V usage is TRBV20-1 and J usage is TRBJ2-1; the D call from TCRdb, TRBD1, cannot be confirmed without DNA. CDR1 and CDR2 from the germline V gene are DFQATT and SNEGSKA (reference sequence). The CDR3 runs 15 residues. CDR3 loop: CSARGQGSNYNEQFF.

The chain uses TRBV6-5 and TRBJ2-1. Germline V gene sequence: CDR1 MNHEY, CDR2 SVGAGI. The CDR3 is made up of 15 amino acids. CDR3 sequence reads: CASSSYRALPNEQFF.

The chain employs TRBV3-1 and TRBJ2-1; absent DNA, TCRdb's TRBD1 call cannot be checked. The CDR3 length is 15 residues. Germline-derived CDR1 and CDR2 are LGHDT and YNNKEL (reference sequence). The chain's CDR3 is CASSHRRWGYNEQFF.

V is TRBV14 and J is TRBJ2-5; TCRdb's D call, TRBD1, is unchecked because there is no DNA. Germline CDR1 SGHDN, CDR2 FVKESK. The CDR3 totals 19 residues. Here the CDR3 reads CASSQDSPFGGGLRETQYF. Full variable domain (rest looked up from reference TRBV14 and TRBJ2-5): EAGVTQFPSHSVIEKGQTVTLRCDPISGHDNLYWYRRVMGKEIKFLLHFVKESKQDESGMPNNRFLAERTGGTYSTLKVQPAELEDSGVYFCASSQDSPFGGGLRETQYFGPGTRLLVL.

V gene TRBV2 combines with J gene TRBJ2-1; TCRdb's assignment of TRBD2 cannot be checked, as there is no DNA. This CDR3 contains 15 residues. The germline CDR1 and CDR2 sequences are SNHLY and FYNNEI. The CDR3 sequence is CASGTSGLAGTEQFF.

This chain uses TRBV5-1 with TRBJ2-7; TCRdb outputs TRBD2, but without DNA this stays unchecked. The V gene's germline CDR1 is SGHRS and CDR2 YFSETQ. CDR3 length equals 15 residues. The CDR3 is CASSSGLAGIYEQYF.

The J gene is TRBJ2-5, the V gene TRBV5-1. Germline lookup yields CDR1 SGHRS and CDR2 YFSETQ. This CDR3 contains 15 residues. The CDR3 sequence is CASSLLYTAEETQYF.

This chain uses TRBV20-1 with TRBJ2-2; TCRdb proposes TRBD1, but this gene call is untestable without DNA. Germline V lookup: CDR1 DFQATT, CDR2 SNEGSKA (reference sequence). The CDR3 is 14 residues long. The CDR3 sequence: CSAPGKSVPGELFF.

The chain recombines TRBV7-9 with TRBJ2-7; the TRBD2 assignment by TCRdb is unverifiable without DNA. Germline loops: CDR1 SEHNR, CDR2 FQNEAQ (reference sequence). This CDR3 spans 15 amino acids. The CDR3 sequence: CASSPGASGSPEQYF.

The chain employs TRBV20-1 and TRBJ1-5; TCRdb's D gene call, TRBD1, goes unchecked for lack of DNA. Per germline, CDR1 DFQATT and CDR2 SNEGSKA (reference sequence). The CDR3 is 13 residues long. The CDR3 loop reads CSASKGGEQPQHF.

The CDR3: CASSLGRSRPSTQYF. The J gene is TRBJ2-5, the V gene TRBV7-2; absent DNA, TCRdb's TRBD1 call cannot be checked. The CDR3 covers 15 residues. Germline CDR1 SGHTA, CDR2 FQGNSA.

V gene TRBV7-2 combines with J gene TRBJ2-3; TCRdb returns TRBD2, unconfirmable since there is no DNA. This CDR3 is built from 16 residues. Looked up from germline, CDR1 is SGHTA and CDR2 is FQGNSA. CDR3 protein: CASSFQAAVGTDTQYF.

The chain combines TRBV5-6 with TRBJ2-5. The CDR3 is 14 residues long. From germline, CDR1 is SGHDT and CDR2 YYEEEE. This CDR3 is CASSLGIRQETQYF.

The V gene is TRBV6-5, the J gene TRBJ2-7. The CDR3 sequence is 16 residues long. The germline V gene encodes CDR1 MNHEY and CDR2 SVGAGI. The CDR3 sequence: CASSYSIGLNSYEQYF.

The chain uses TRBV5-1 and TRBJ1-5; TCRdb lists TRBD1, though no DNA is available to test this call. Germline V gene sequence: CDR1 SGHRS, CDR2 YFSETQ. The CDR3 spans 15 residues. CDR3: CASSLAGGPNQPQHF.

The chain recombines TRBV15 with TRBJ2-5; with no DNA, the TCRdb D assignment of TRBD2 cannot be verified. Germline-derived CDR1 and CDR2 are LNHNV and YYDKDF (reference sequence). This CDR3 contains 15 residues. This CDR3 is CATSRDTGLQETQYF.